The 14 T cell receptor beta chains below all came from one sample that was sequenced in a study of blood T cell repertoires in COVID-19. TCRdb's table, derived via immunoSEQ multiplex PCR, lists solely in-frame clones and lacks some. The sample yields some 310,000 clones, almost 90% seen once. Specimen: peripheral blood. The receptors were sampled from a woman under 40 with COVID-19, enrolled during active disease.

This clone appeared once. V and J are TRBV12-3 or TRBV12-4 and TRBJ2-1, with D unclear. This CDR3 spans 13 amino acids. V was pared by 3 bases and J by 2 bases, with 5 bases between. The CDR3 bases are TGTGCCAGCAGTTTCCTAGCCTACAATGAGCAGTTCTTC. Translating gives CASSFLAYNEQFF.

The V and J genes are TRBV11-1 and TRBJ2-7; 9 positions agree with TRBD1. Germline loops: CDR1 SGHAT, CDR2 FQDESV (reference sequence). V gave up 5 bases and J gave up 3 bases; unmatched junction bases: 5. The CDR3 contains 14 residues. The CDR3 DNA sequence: TGTGCCAGCAGCCGGGACAGGGTCATCTACGAGCAGTACTTC. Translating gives CASSRDRVIYEQYF.

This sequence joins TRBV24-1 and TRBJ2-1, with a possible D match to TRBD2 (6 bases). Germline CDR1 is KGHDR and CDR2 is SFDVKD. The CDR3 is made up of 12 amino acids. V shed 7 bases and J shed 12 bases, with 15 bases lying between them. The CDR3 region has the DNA TGTGCCACCAGCCCGGACCGGGGGTGGCAGTTCTTC. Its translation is CATSPDRGWQFF.

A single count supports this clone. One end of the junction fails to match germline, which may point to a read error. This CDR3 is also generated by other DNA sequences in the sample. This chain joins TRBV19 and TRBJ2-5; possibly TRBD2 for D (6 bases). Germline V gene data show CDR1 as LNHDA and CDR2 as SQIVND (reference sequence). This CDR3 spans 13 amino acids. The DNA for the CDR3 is TGTGCTAGTAAACGGGAGTTCGGAGAGACCCAGTACTTC. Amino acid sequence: CASKREFGETQYF.

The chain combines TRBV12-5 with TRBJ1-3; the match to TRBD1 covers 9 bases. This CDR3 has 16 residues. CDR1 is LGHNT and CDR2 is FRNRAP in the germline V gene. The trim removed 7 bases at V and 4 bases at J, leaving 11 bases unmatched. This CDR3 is CASAETGGALGNTIYF. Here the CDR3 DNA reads TGTGCTAGTGCCGAAACAGGGGGCGCTTTGGGAAACACCATATATTTT.

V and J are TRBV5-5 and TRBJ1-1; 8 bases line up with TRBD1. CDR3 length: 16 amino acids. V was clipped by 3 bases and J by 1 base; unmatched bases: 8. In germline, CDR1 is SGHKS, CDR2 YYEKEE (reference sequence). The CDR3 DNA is TGTGCCAGCAGCTGGAGCCCCGGGACAGGGAACACTGAAGCTTTCTTT. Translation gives CASSWSPGTGNTEAFF.

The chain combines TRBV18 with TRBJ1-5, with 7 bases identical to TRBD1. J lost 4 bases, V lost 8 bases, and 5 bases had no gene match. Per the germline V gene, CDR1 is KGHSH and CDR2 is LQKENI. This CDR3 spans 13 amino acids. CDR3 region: CASHQGENQPQHF. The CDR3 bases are TGTGCCAGCCATCAGGGGGAAAATCAGCCCCAGCATTTT.

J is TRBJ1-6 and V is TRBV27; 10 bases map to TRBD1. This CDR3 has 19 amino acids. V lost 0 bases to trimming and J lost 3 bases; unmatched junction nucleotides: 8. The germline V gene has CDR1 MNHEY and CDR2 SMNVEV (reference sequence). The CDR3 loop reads CASSLSPWGQGLYNSPLHF. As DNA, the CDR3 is TGTGCCAGCAGTTTATCCCCCTGGGGACAGGGGCTCTATAATTCACCCCTCCACTTT.

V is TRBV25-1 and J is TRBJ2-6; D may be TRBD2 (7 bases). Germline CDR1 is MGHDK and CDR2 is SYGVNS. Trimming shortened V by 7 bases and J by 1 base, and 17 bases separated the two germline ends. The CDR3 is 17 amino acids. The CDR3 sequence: CASTPSGGPSGANVLTF. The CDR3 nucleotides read TGTGCCAGCACCCCATCGGGGGGCCCTTCTGGGGCCAACGTCCTGACTTTC.

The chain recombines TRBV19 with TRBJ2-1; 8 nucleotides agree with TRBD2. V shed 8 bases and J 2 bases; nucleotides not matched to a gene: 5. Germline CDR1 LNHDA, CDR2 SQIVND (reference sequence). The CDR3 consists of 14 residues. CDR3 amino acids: CASAAGAAYNEQFF. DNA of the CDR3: TGTGCCAGTGCAGCGGGAGCAGCCTACAATGAGCAGTTCTTC.

The CDR3 nucleotides read TGTGCCAGCAGTTTATATGCGGGAGTTGGAACCGGGGAGCTGTTTTTT. Translated: CASSLYAGVGTGELFF. This chain links TRBV27 with TRBJ2-2; TRBD2 agrees at 7 bases. V lost 1 base and J lost 5; bases outside the gene matches: 7. CDR1 MNHEY and CDR2 SMNVEV come from the germline V gene (reference sequence). The CDR3 has 16 residues.

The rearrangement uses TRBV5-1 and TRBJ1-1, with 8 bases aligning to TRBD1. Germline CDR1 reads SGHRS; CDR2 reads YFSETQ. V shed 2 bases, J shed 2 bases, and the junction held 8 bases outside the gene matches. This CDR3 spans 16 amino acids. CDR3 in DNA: TGCGCCAGCAGCTTACCCCGGACAGGGTCCAACACTGAAGCTTTCTTT. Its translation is CASSLPRTGSNTEAFF.

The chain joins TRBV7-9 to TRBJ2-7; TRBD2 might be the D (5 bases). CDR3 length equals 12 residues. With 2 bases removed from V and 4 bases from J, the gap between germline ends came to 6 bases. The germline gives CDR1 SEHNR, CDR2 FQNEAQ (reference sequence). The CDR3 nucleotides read TGTGCCAGCAGCTTACGGGATTACGAGCAGTACTTC. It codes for CASSLRDYEQYF.

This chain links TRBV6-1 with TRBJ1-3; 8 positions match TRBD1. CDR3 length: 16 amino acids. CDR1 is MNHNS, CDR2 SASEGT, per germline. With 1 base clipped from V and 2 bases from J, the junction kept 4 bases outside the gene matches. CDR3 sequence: CASSEVIRGPGNTIYF. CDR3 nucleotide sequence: TGTGCCAGCAGTGAAGTAATCAGGGGGCCTGGAAACACCATATATTTT.